This is a list of T cell receptor beta chains from one sample in a study of regulatory T cells in long-lasting Graves disease. MiXCR, applied by TCRdb to the multiplex PCR reads, yields one record per CDR3 protein. The sample holds about 500,000 distinct CDR3 sequences, about 11% seen once. Another study also made use of these data, one on T cells in Graves' hyperthyroidism and ophthalmopathy.

Specimen: peripheral blood mononuclear cells (PBMCs), collected at new diagnosis, from a patient treated with antithyroid drugs. Source of these receptors: a woman between 25 and 40 years old with Graves disease. Both conserved end residues are part of each CDR3.

v_gene | CDR3aa
TRBV12-3/TRBV12-4 | CASSRRQGLYEQYF
TRBV11-2 | CASSFGTSGSRHVELFF
TRBV2 | CASSDWYHTGNTIYF
TRBV24-1 | CATSDRRDEQFF
TRBV27 | CASSSTYFTDEKLFF
TRBV30 | CAWSVPRTPRTDTQYF
TRBV20-1 | CSAYTGRSGANVLTF
TRBV7-9 | CASSFDRGFAGELFF
TRBV6-5 | CASSYSRAGWPQHF
TRBV15 | CATSSIREQFF
TRBV10-3 | CAISSTQETQYF
TRBV18 | CASSPRITSSSGNTIYF
TRBV19 | CASSPGRGMNEQFF
TRBV7-9 | CASSLLGPKNEQFF
TRBV15 | CATSRGGQNYGYTF
TRBV30 | CAWSLGLEAFF
TRBV4-3 | CASSQDGTPNYEQYF
TRBV7-3 | CASSLTRETEAFF
TRBV28 | CASSPGLAGYEQFF
TRBV7-8 | CASSSTYEAFF
TRBV28 | CASSLAGGPGTDTQYF
TRBV9 | CASSPWDRETNYGYTF
TRBV9 | CASGPAPRGTDTQYF
TRBV5-1 | CASSWGTGVDEQYF
TRBV14 | CASSQYDGTEAFF
TRBV6-1 | CASRADRSFANEQFF
TRBV12-3/TRBV12-4 | CASSPGRENTGELFF
TRBV28 | CASTIRDRGSETQYF
TRBV7-3 | CASSLSAPASNEQFF
TRBV5-4 | CASSPGQGVSPLHF
TRBV7-2 | CASSLGTGAGGQPQHF
TRBV7-9 | CASSWTARGHEQYF
TRBV5-1 | CASSLGHRNYGYTF
TRBV6-5 | CASSLAASGAPPTDTQYF
TRBV19 | CASSILTGSSYNEQFF
TRBV6-1 | CASRDPRQARDRAKWAYGYTF
TRBV2 | CASSEIEQVAEKLFF
TRBV7-8 | CASSGAGAVYGYTF